Described below is a single T cell receptor beta chain sequence and its context. Its cognate antigen is unknown. This record belongs to a study of cytomegalovirus exposure and HLA in healthy donors. General study findings and limits: TCR clusters originating in the first cohort tended to co-occur in the 120 validation repertoires, according to a later analysis. Reportedly, cytomegalovirus status was diagnosed with high sensitivity and specificity. In vitro experiments confirmed that three CMV-associated chains were specific for CMV antigens.

Some clones are missing from TCRdb's copy, which holds only in-frame ones; the method was immunoSEQ multiplex PCR. This sample has approximately 300,000 clones, with about 90% found just once. Separate from the approximately 650-subject first cohort, the approximately 130-subject validation cohort was the one that the donors belonged to. This clonotype was sampled from a woman under 40 in good health and CMV-seropositive. The sequencing input was PBMCs.

Here the CDR3 reads CAWSAAPQGSYTF. For the CDR3, the DNA is TGTGCCTGGAGCGCCGCACCTCAGGGCAGCTACACCTTC. This chain connects TRBV30 to TRBJ1-2; a weak D match, TRBD1 (5 bases). Germline V gene sequence: CDR1 GTSNPN, CDR2 SVGIG (reference sequence). Trimming removed 3 bases at V and 9 bases at J, with 17 bases between. The CDR3 has 13 amino acids.